Presented here are 28 T cell receptor beta chains from one specimen sequenced in a study of cytomegalovirus exposure and HLA in healthy donors. It was with 60 Vbeta and 13 Jbeta primers that the PCR ran. Libraries were prepared by immunoSEQ multiplex PCR; TCRdb keeps only in-frame clonotypes and omits some of them. The profile covers hundreds of thousands of clones, with around 80% appearing a single time and 3.5% to 4% taken by the ten largest. The sample consisted of PBMCs. The receptors here all came from a male donor in good health and CMV-seronegative.

CDR3 loop: CASTKLVTEAFF. The CDR3 DNA follows: TGTGCCAGCACCAAACTGGTGACTGAAGCTTTCTTT. The chain employs TRBV7-9 and TRBJ1-1; D gene unclear. V was cut by 7 bases and J by 5 bases, with 11 bases left in between. CDR1 SEHNR and CDR2 FQNEAQ come from the germline V gene (reference sequence). This CDR3 is 12 amino acids long.

The chain couples TRBV11-2 to TRBJ2-5, with a possible D match to TRBD1 (6 bases). From germline, CDR1 is SGHAT and CDR2 FQNNGV. V dropped 5 bases and J dropped 4 bases, with 14 bases sitting between them. CDR3 length equals 14 residues. Written as DNA, the CDR3 is TGTGCCAGCAGCCGCCCGTGGGGGCCAGAGACCCAGTACTTC. Translation: CASSRPWGPETQYF. Full variable domain (missing parts from reference TRBV11-2 and TRBJ2-5): EAGVAQSPRYKIIEKRQSVAFWCNPISGHATLYWYQQILGQGPKLLIQFQNNGVVDDSQLPKDRFSAERLKGVDSTLKIQPAKLEDSAVYLCASSRPWGPETQYFGPGTRLLVL.

The chain links TRBV5-4 to TRBJ2-2; weak D call: TRBD2 (6 bases). The V end was cut by 9 bases, the J end by 0 bases, with 12 bases between. This CDR3 has 14 residues. The V gene's germline CDR1 is SGHNT and CDR2 YYREEE (reference sequence). This CDR3 is CATLDYPNTGELFF. CDR3 sequence (DNA): TGTGCCACCTTGGACTATCCGAACACCGGGGAGCTGTTTTTT.

This clone showed up just a few times. The genes are TRBV19 and TRBJ1-6; TRBD1 might be the D (5 bases). The CDR3 loop spans 15 amino acids. Germline CDR1 is LNHDA and CDR2 is SQIVND (reference sequence). The V and J ends lost 5 bases and 8 bases respectively, with 16 bases between them. CDR3 loop: CASSPQGGWDSPLHF. The DNA of the CDR3 is TGTGCCAGTAGTCCGCAGGGAGGTTGGGATTCACCCCTCCACTTT.

There are a few counts of this clone. The chain joins TRBV5-6 to TRBJ1-2; D call uncertain. The V gene lost 0 bases and the J gene lost 2 bases, with 11 bases spanning the gap. This CDR3 is built from 15 residues. In germline, CDR1 is SGHDT, CDR2 YYEEEE. The CDR3 spells CASSLGIPRNYGYTF. As DNA, the CDR3 is TGTGCCAGCAGCTTGGGCATCCCCCGGAACTATGGCTACACCTTC. The whole variable domain, filled in from reference TRBV5-6 and TRBJ1-2, reads DAGVTQSPTHLIKTRGQQVTLRCSPKSGHDTVSWYQQALGQGPQFIFQYYEEEERQRGNFPDRFSGHQFPNYSSELNVNALLLGDSALYLCASSLGIPRNYGYTFGSGTRLTVV.

This chain's CDR3 is CASSKDLADTQYF. CDR3 DNA: TGTGCCAGCAGCAAAGATCTAGCAGATACGCAGTATTTT. The rearrangement uses TRBV21-1 and TRBJ2-3; the DNA was not compared with TRBD2, the D call given in the table. TRBV21-1 is a pseudogene. The length of the CDR3 is 13 residues.

This clone was seen once. This rearrangement joins TRBV19 to TRBJ1-3; no definite D call. V lost 6 bases, J lost 2 bases, and 8 bases lay in between. CDR1 is LNHDA and CDR2 is SQIVND in the germline V gene (reference sequence). This CDR3 contains 13 residues. In DNA, the CDR3 is TGTGCCAGTAGGGGCCCTCCTGGAAACACCATATATTTT. It encodes CASRGPPGNTIYF. Combining the CDR3 with reference TRBV19 and TRBJ1-3 gives the whole variable domain DGGITQSPKYLFRKEGQNVTLSCEQNLNHDAMYWYRQDPGQGLRLIYYSQIVNDFQKGDIAEGYSVSREKKESFPLTVTSAQKNPTAFYLCASRGPPGNTIYFGEGSWLTVV.

V is TRBV6-5 and J is TRBJ2-7, with no clear D. This CDR3 comprises 13 residues. CDR1 and CDR2 from the germline V gene are MNHEY and SVGAGI. V was pared by 2 bases and J by 6 bases, with 11 bases between. DNA for the CDR3: TGTGCCAGCAGTTACGAAAGCCGCCTCGAGCAGTACTTC. Translated, it gives CASSYESRLEQYF.

V gene TRBV5-1 combines with J gene TRBJ2-2; 7 bases match TRBD1. Unmatched junction bases numbered 8, after V lost 3 bases and J lost 6 bases. The CDR3 is 15 residues long. CDR1 SGHRS and CDR2 YFSETQ come from the germline V gene. Here the CDR3 reads CASSSGNTGAGELFF. CDR3 in DNA: TGCGCCAGCAGCTCCGGAAATACAGGGGCCGGGGAGCTGTTTTTT.

The rearrangement joins TRBV4-2 to TRBJ2-2; a weak D match, TRBD1 (5 bases). CDR3 size: 16 residues. V was clipped by 5 bases and J by 1 base, with 14 bases between them. CDR1 LGHNA and CDR2 YNFKEQ come from the germline V gene. CDR3 sequence reads: CASSIQGWGNTGELFF. In nucleotides, the CDR3 is TGTGCCAGCAGCATTCAGGGTTGGGGGAACACCGGGGAGCTGTTTTTT.

The gene calls are TRBV7-3 and TRBJ2-5, with 10 bases lining up with TRBD2. Trimming took 2 bases from V and 0 from J; bases not matched to a gene: 3. This CDR3 has 16 amino acids. Germline values: CDR1 SGHTA, CDR2 FQGTGA. The CDR3 is CASSLGLAVYQETQYF. CDR3 sequence (DNA): TGTGCCAGCAGCTTAGGACTAGCGGTGTACCAAGAGACCCAGTACTTC. Supplemented by reference TRBV7-3 and TRBJ2-5, the full variable domain reads GAGVSQTPSNKVTEKGKYVELRCDPISGHTALYWYRQSLGQGPEFLIYFQGTGAADDSGLPNDRFFAVRPEGSVSTLKIQRTERGDSAVYLCASSLGLAVYQETQYFGPGTRLLVL.

V and J are TRBV6-1 and TRBJ2-5, with 14 bases matching TRBD2. The CDR3 totals 15 residues. J gave up 7 bases and V 6 bases, and 7 bases lay outside the gene matches. Germline V lookup: CDR1 MNHNS, CDR2 SASEGT. CDR3 nucleotides: TGTGCCAGCAGCCTGGGACTAGCGGGAGTGGTGACCCAGTACTTC. It encodes CASSLGLAGVVTQYF.

The chain has TRBV7-9 and TRBJ2-7; 11 bases match TRBD1. Trimming took 4 bases from V and 5 from J; bases not matched to a gene: 7. Germline assignment: CDR1 SEHNR and CDR2 FQNEAQ (reference sequence). The CDR3 is 15 amino acids. In nucleotides, the CDR3 is TGTGCCAGCAGCTCTCCGGGACAGGGGGTTCACGAGCAGTACTTC. Its translation: CASSSPGQGVHEQYF.

This rearrangement joins TRBV27 to TRBJ2-1; 14 bases agree with TRBD2. Trimming took 5 bases from V and 6 from J; bases not matched to a gene: 9. The CDR3 extends over 17 amino acids. The germline gives CDR1 MNHEY, CDR2 SMNVEV (reference sequence). CDR3 sequence (DNA): TGTGCCAGCAGTCCCACCCGACTAGCGGGAGGGCTCAATGAGCAGTTCTTC. This codes for CASSPTRLAGGLNEQFF.

This clone was detected a few times. The CDR3 loop is CASSVVGRENTEAFF. CDR3 in DNA: TGTGCCAGCAGCGTAGTGGGCAGGGAGAACACTGAAGCTTTCTTT. The chain is built from TRBV9 and TRBJ1-1; D perhaps matches TRBD1 (5 bases). The CDR3 has 15 residues. V lost 0 bases, J lost 1 base, and 10 bases lay in between. Germline CDR1 is SGDLS and CDR2 is YYNGEE.

The rearrangement uses TRBV6-6 and TRBJ1-1; D is perhaps TRBD1 (5 bases). The germline gives CDR1 MNHNY, CDR2 SVGAGI (reference sequence). The CDR3 contains 11 residues. The V gene lost 6 bases and the J gene lost 11 bases, with 13 bases spanning the gap. In nucleotides, the CDR3 is TGTGCCAGCAGGGTAGGGGAAGGTGCTTTCTTT. It translates to CASRVGEGAFF.

The chain recombines TRBV7-3 with TRBJ1-3; a possible D gene is TRBD1 (5 bases). The V gene lost 5 bases and the J gene lost 0 bases, with 11 bases spanning the gap. This CDR3 is 15 amino acids long. The germline gives CDR1 SGHTA, CDR2 FQGTGA. As DNA, the CDR3 is TGTGCCAGCAGCACAGGACCTAACTCTGGAAACACCATATATTTT. Translated: CASSTGPNSGNTIYF.

The chain combines TRBV25-1 with TRBJ2-2; 8 bases are shared with TRBD1. The germline V gene has CDR1 MGHDK and CDR2 SYGVNS. Unmatched junction bases numbered 6, after V lost 5 bases and J lost 1 base. The length of the CDR3 is 16 residues. CDR3 sequence reads: CASSSMTGENTGELFF. The CDR3 coding sequence is TGTGCCAGCAGTAGCATGACAGGGGAGAACACCGGGGAGCTGTTTTTT.

The rearrangement joins TRBV9 to TRBJ2-7, with D maybe TRBD2 (6 bases). The germline CDR1 and CDR2 sequences are SGDLS and YYNGEE. This CDR3 spans 14 amino acids. Trimming left V 3 bases short and J 0 bases short, with 10 bases between. DNA of the CDR3: TGTGCCAGCAGCGGTGGACTAAGCTCCTACGAGCAGTACTTC. Its protein is CASSGGLSSYEQYF.

This chain joins TRBV5-4 and TRBJ1-4, with 8 bases fitting TRBD1. With 3 bases clipped from V and 8 bases from J, the junction kept 6 bases outside the gene matches. The CDR3 spans 14 residues. Germline loops: CDR1 SGHNT, CDR2 YYREEE (reference sequence). The CDR3 DNA sequence: TGTGCCAGCAGCTCCCCAGGGACAGGAGAAAAACTGTTTTTT. This codes for CASSSPGTGEKLFF.

The chain couples TRBV27 to TRBJ1-1, with 8 bases identical to TRBD1. The junction had 0 bases not matched to a gene; V was cut back by 2 bases and J by 7 bases. Looked up from germline, CDR1 is MNHEY and CDR2 is SMNVEV (reference sequence). The CDR3 extends over 12 amino acids. The CDR3 reads CASSLGTGEAFF. The CDR3 DNA follows: TGTGCCAGCAGTTTAGGGACAGGTGAAGCTTTCTTT.

On this clone itself: The junction and the germline gene differ at one end; a read error may be behind it. The same CDR3 can be traced to other DNA sequences in this sample. The V gene is TRBV7-7, the J gene TRBJ2-1; TRBD2 matches 12 bases. This CDR3 has 15 amino acids. Germline V gene sequence: CDR1 SSHAT, CDR2 FNYEAQ (reference sequence). CDR3 sequence (DNA): TGTGCTAGCAGCTTAGGACTAGCGGGAAACAATGAGCAGTTCTTC. Its translation is CASSLGLAGNNEQFF. Filled out from reference TRBV7-7 and TRBJ2-1, the complete variable domain reads GAGVSQSPRYKVTKRGQDVTLRCDPISSHATLYWYQQALGQGPEFLTYFNYEAQPDKSGLPSDRFSAERPEGSISTLTIQRTEQRDSAMYRCASSLGLAGNNEQFFGPGTRLTVL.

The chain uses TRBV27 and TRBJ2-7; possible D gene TRBD2, 6 bases. Germline V CDR1 and CDR2: MNHEY, SMNVEV (reference sequence). The V and J ends lost 2 bases and 4 bases respectively, with 12 bases between them. The CDR3 is made up of 14 amino acids. The CDR3 is CASSLGRLEYEQYF. The CDR3 DNA follows: TGTGCCAGCAGTTTAGGGAGGTTGGAGTACGAGCAGTACTTC.

The rearrangement links TRBV28 to TRBJ2-7; 12 nucleotides line up with TRBD2. J was trimmed by 3 bases and V by 6 bases; bases with no gene match: 12. This CDR3 is built from 17 residues. From germline, CDR1 is MDHEN and CDR2 SYDVKM. The CDR3 loop is CASRKPGLAGNDYEQYF. CDR3 coding DNA: TGTGCCAGCAGGAAACCCGGACTAGCGGGAAACGACTACGAGCAGTACTTC.

This chain connects TRBV2 to TRBJ2-4, with 9 positions matching TRBD1. Germline V lookup: CDR1 SNHLY, CDR2 FYNNEI. CDR3 length equals 16 residues. The trim removed 6 bases at V and 0 bases at J, leaving 6 bases unmatched. The CDR3 bases are TGTGCCAGCAGCCTCGGACAGGGGCTAGCCAAAAACATTCAGTACTTC. Amino acid sequence: CASSLGQGLAKNIQYF.

This chain uses TRBV27 with TRBJ2-1; 10 bases align to TRBD1. V dropped 3 bases and J dropped 5; count of bases not matched to a gene: 16. The CDR3 extends over 19 amino acids. Germline loops: CDR1 MNHEY, CDR2 SMNVEV (reference sequence). The CDR3 nucleotides read TGTGCCAGCAGTTTCTTGACAGGGGGCGCTCGGCTAGCGAACAATGAGCAGTTCTTC. Its translation is CASSFLTGGARLANNEQFF.

V gene TRBV7-3 combines with J gene TRBJ2-7; 9 nucleotides align to TRBD1. This CDR3 has 14 amino acids. CDR1 is SGHTA, CDR2 FQGTGA, per germline. The ends lost 2 bases at V and 3 bases at J; junction bases unmatched: 2. CDR3 amino acids: CASSLGGQGYEQYF. The CDR3, as DNA: TGTGCCAGCAGCTTAGGGGGACAGGGCTACGAGCAGTACTTC.

This clone was found a few times. The V and J genes are TRBV6-6 and TRBJ2-7; 8 bases match TRBD2. Germline V gene lookup returns CDR1 MNHNY and CDR2 SVGAGI (reference sequence). V shed 7 bases and J 4 bases; nucleotides not matched to a gene: 6. The length of the CDR3 is 13 residues. The CDR3 protein is CASNDGLAYEQYF. In DNA, the CDR3 is TGTGCCAGCAACGACGGACTAGCTTACGAGCAGTACTTC.